Detailed here is one T cell receptor (beta chain). The antigen is not known. In the same sample, other DNA sequences code for this CDR3. The data stem from a study of cytomegalovirus exposure and HLA in healthy donors. Across the whole study: Earlier sequencing of some 180 million T cells yielded approximately 120 million unique TCR beta sequences.

Use of 60 Vbeta and 13 Jbeta primers characterized the PCR. Sequencing was performed with immunoSEQ multiplex PCR; in TCRdb, only in-frame clones are kept and a portion is missing. The table lists fewer than 200,000 clones, roughly 80% of them singletons. Germline CDR1 and CDR2: SGHRS and YFSETQ. This CDR3 is built from 13 residues. The V end lost 4 bases, the J end lost 1 base, and 7 bases lay between the germline ends. Study-level points and caveats: Reports indicated that the classifier achieved high specificity and sensitivity in diagnosing cytomegalovirus status.

Source material: PBMCs. This sequence originates from a man younger than 40 in good health and CMV-seropositive. The rearrangement joins TRBV5-1 to TRBJ2-3; a weak D match, TRBD2 (6 bases). The CDR3 loop reads CASSPGGTDTQYF. As DNA, the CDR3 is TGCGCCAGCAGCCCGGGGGGCACAGATACGCAGTATTTT. The variable domain in full, completed from reference TRBV5-1 and TRBJ2-3, reads KAGVTQTPRYLIKTRGQQVTLSCSPISGHRSVSWYQQTPGQGLQFLFEYFSETQRNKGNFPGRFSGRQFSNSRSEMNVSTLELGDSALYLCASSPGGTDTQYFGPGTRLTVL.